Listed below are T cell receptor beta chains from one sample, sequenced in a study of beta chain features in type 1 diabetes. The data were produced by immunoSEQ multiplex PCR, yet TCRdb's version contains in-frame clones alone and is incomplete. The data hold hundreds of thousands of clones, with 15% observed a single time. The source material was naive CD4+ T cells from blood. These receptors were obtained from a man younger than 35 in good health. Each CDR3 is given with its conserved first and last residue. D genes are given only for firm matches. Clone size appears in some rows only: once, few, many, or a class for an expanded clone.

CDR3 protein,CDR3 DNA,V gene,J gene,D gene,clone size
CASSRSTVNTEAFF,TGTGCCAGCTCACGAAGCACGGTGAACACTGAAGCTTTCTTT,TRBV18,TRBJ1-1,-,-
CASSSGDTYGYTF,TGTGCCAGCAGTTCGGGGGATACCTATGGCTACACCTTC,TRBV28,TRBJ1-2,-,-
CASRQDRVGNQPQHF,TGTGCCAGCAGACAAGACAGGGTGGGCAATCAGCCCCAGCATTTT,TRBV7-2,TRBJ1-5,TRBD1,-
CASSTQSSYNEQFF,TGTGCCAGCAGCACCCAGAGTTCCTACAATGAGCAGTTCTTC,TRBV7-9,TRBJ2-1,-,once
CASRHRGPGQPQHF,TGTGCCAGTAGACACAGGGGGCCGGGTCAGCCCCAGCATTTT,TRBV19,TRBJ1-5,TRBD1,few
CASRPGANYGYTF,TGTGCCAGCAGACCAGGGGCCAACTATGGCTACACCTTC,TRBV28,TRBJ1-2,-,few
CSTRVRGMNTEAFF,TGCAGCACGAGGGTCAGGGGGATGAACACTGAAGCTTTCTTT,TRBV29-1,TRBJ1-1,TRBD1,-
CASSLGGGNQPQHF,TGTGCCAGCAGTTTGGGGGGCGGAAATCAGCCCCAGCATTTT,TRBV28,TRBJ1-5,-,-
CSVRGLAPSGNTIYF,TGCAGCGTGCGGGGATTAGCTCCCTCTGGAAACACCATATATTTT,TRBV29-1,TRBJ1-3,-,few
CASSLRPRDQPQHF,TGCGCCAGCAGCTTGAGGCCTCGGGATCAGCCCCAGCATTTT,TRBV5-1,TRBJ1-5,-,-
CASSATSGPWETQYF,TGTGCCAGCAGCGCCACTAGCGGGCCTTGGGAGACCCAGTACTTC,TRBV9,TRBJ2-5,TRBD2,-
CASSLAAGGTYEQYF,TGCGCCAGCAGCTTAGCGGCAGGGGGAACCTACGAGCAGTACTTC,TRBV5-1,TRBJ2-7,TRBD1,-
CSIRRMATEAFF,TGCAGCATACGTCGCATGGCCACTGAAGCTTTCTTT,TRBV29-1,TRBJ1-1,-,-
CASSSLAGQETQYF,TGCGCCAGCAGCTCTCTAGCGGGACAAGAGACCCAGTACTTC,TRBV5-1,TRBJ2-5,TRBD2,-
CASSEGQARQPQHF,TGTGCCAGCAGTGAAGGCCAGGCGAGGCAGCCCCAGCATTTT,TRBV2,TRBJ1-5,-,once
CAIRLRAKETQYF,TGTGCCATCCGACTCAGGGCTAAAGAGACCCAGTACTTC,TRBV10-3,TRBJ2-5,-,-